Reported below is one T cell receptor beta chain. The antigen is unknown. The data were produced by immunoSEQ multiplex PCR, yet TCRdb's version contains in-frame clones alone and is incomplete. The sample lists around 130,000 clones, 91% seen once, with 2.5% to 3% in the top ten. This record comes from a study of T cell responses to AZD1222 COVID-19 vaccine. Study at large: The analysis combined second doses at about 4 or about 12 weeks. General study points: In a largely white British group with more females than males, clonal diversity was possibly underestimated. Only a handful of AZD1222 recipients, more than five in all, had baseline seropositivity. Breadth and depth of Spike-specific TCRs rose after two AZD1222 doses.

CDR1 and CDR2 from the germline V gene are MNHNS and SASEGT. The ends lost 0 bases at V and 7 bases at J; junction bases unmatched: 2. The CDR3 has 15 residues. The TCR comes from an adult in good health. The sample here was peripheral blood, taken on day 0 of AZD1222 vaccination. The chain joins TRBV6-1 to TRBJ2-3; 12 bases fit TRBD2. Here the CDR3 reads CASSEATSGRYTQYF. Here the CDR3 DNA reads TGTGCCAGCAGTGAAGCAACTAGCGGGAGGTATACGCAGTATTTT.